Each of the 17 T cell receptor beta chains below was sequenced from the same sample in a study of cytomegalovirus exposure and HLA in healthy donors. Primers for the PCR totalled 60 Vbeta and 13 Jbeta. Sequenced by immunoSEQ multiplex PCR; TCRdb stores in-frame clones only, minus some. This sample has roughly 100,000 clones, with over 60% found just once. The specimen sequenced was PBMCs. These receptors originate from a female donor in good health and CMV-seropositive.

V and J are TRBV4-1 and TRBJ1-2, with TRBD1 identical over 7 bases. The V segment lost 4 bases and the J segment 4 bases; nucleotides outside the gene matches: 6. Per germline, CDR1 MGHRA and CDR2 YSYEKL. The CDR3 consists of 14 residues. CDR3 DNA: TGCGCCAGCAGCCCCCAGGGGGATGGCTATGGCTACACCTTC. Its protein is CASSPQGDGYGYTF.

The V and J genes are TRBV11-2 and TRBJ2-1; 11 bases align to TRBD2. Per germline, CDR1 SGHAT and CDR2 FQNNGV. This CDR3 comprises 14 residues. V lost 4 bases, J lost 6 bases, and 2 bases stayed unmatched. In nucleotides, the CDR3 is TGTGCCAGCAGCTATACTAGCGGGAGCAATGAGCAGTTCTTC. It specifies CASSYTSGSNEQFF.

The CDR3 sequence is CAIRGLAGEGEQFF. CDR3 nucleotide sequence: TGTGCCATCAGGGGGCTAGCGGGAGAGGGTGAGCAGTTCTTC. The V call is TRBV10-3, the J call TRBJ2-1; 10 nucleotides agree with TRBD2. The CDR3 sequence is 14 residues long. The ends lost 6 bases at V and 9 bases at J; junction bases unmatched: 8. Germline lookup yields CDR1 ENHRY and CDR2 SYGVKD.

The gene calls are TRBV6-5 and TRBJ1-1; D perhaps matches TRBD1 (6 bases). Trimming removed 2 bases from V and 5 bases from J, with 12 bases in between. Germline CDR1 MNHEY, CDR2 SVGAGI. The CDR3 length is 14 residues. The CDR3, as DNA: TGTGCCAGCAGTTACACCAGGGGTTGGACTGAAGCTTTCTTT. Its protein is CASSYTRGWTEAFF.

This clone was seen only a few times. The V gene is TRBV7-8, the J gene TRBJ2-4, with a weak D call TRBD1 (6 bases). CDR1 is SGHVS, CDR2 FQNEAQ, per germline. Trimming shortened V by 1 base and J by 0 bases, and 16 bases separated the two germline ends. There are 18 residues in the CDR3. This CDR3 is CASSLVAGDYLAKNIQYF. The DNA of the CDR3 is TGTGCCAGCAGCTTAGTGGCAGGGGATTATTTAGCCAAAAACATTCAGTACTTC.

With regard to this clone: One end of the junction varies from germline; a read error may be responsible. V usage is TRBV7-2 and J usage is TRBJ2-7; the match to TRBD2 covers 11 bases. The CDR3 length is 14 residues. Looked up from germline, CDR1 is SGHTA and CDR2 is FQGNSA. The CDR3 sequence: CASNLLAGASEQYF. DNA for the CDR3: TGTGCCAGCAACTTACTAGCGGGGGCGTCGGAGCAGTACTTC.

In DNA, the CDR3 is TGTGCCAGCCGCGGTAAGAAAGGCCTCGAGCAGTACTTC. Its protein product is CASRGKKGLEQYF. The chain uses TRBV28 and TRBJ2-7; D uncertain. Trimming took 8 bases from V and 6 from J, leaving 17 bases between them. This CDR3 is built from 13 residues. In germline, CDR1 is MDHEN, CDR2 SYDVKM.

The genes are TRBV7-9 and TRBJ1-4, with TRBD1 matching over 8 bases. The ends lost 5 bases at V and 8 bases at J; junction bases unmatched: 7. Per the germline V gene, CDR1 is SEHNR and CDR2 is FQNEAQ (reference sequence). The CDR3 spans 14 residues. The CDR3 here is CASSTTGVREKLFF. The CDR3 DNA reads TGTGCCAGCAGCACGACAGGGGTGCGCGAAAAACTGTTTTTT.

Only one count was recorded for this clone. This chain links TRBV28 with TRBJ1-1; D is unclear. V lost 2 bases and J 7 bases, leaving 14 bases between the germline ends. CDR3 length: 14 residues. The germline gives CDR1 MDHEN, CDR2 SYDVKM. The CDR3 nucleotides are TGTGCCAGCAGTTTAATTAGGGCGGGGAGTGAAGCTTTCTTT. Protein product: CASSLIRAGSEAFF. Full variable domain (missing parts from reference TRBV28 and TRBJ1-1): DVKVTQSSRYLVKRTGEKVFLECVQDMDHENMFWYRQDPGLGLRLIYFSYDVKMKEKGDIPEGYSVSREKKERFSLILESASTNQTSMYLCASSLIRAGSEAFFGQGTRLTVV.

CDR3 region: CAWSVPGHNEQFF. The CDR3 region has the DNA TGTGCCTGGAGTGTTCCAGGGCACAATGAGCAGTTCTTC. J is TRBJ2-1 and V is TRBV30; D is possibly TRBD1 (5 bases). The CDR3 sequence is 13 residues long. CDR1 and CDR2 from the germline V gene are GTSNPN and SVGIG (reference sequence). V shed 0 bases and J shed 5 bases, with 8 bases lying between them.

The chain carries TRBV7-2 and TRBJ1-3, with D perhaps TRBD1 (6 bases). With 5 bases removed from V and 0 bases from J, the gap between germline ends came to 11 bases. The CDR3 covers 15 residues. CDR1 SGHTA and CDR2 FQGNSA come from the germline V gene. The CDR3 bases are TGTGCCAGCAGCCTCACAGGGAGCTCTGGAAACACCATATATTTT. Translation: CASSLTGSSGNTIYF.

The V and J genes are TRBV19 and TRBJ1-5; D call uncertain. CDR3 size: 14 residues. Germline V gene data show CDR1 as LNHDA and CDR2 as SQIVND (reference sequence). Deletions cut 7 bases from V and 4 bases from J, with 14 bases between. CDR3 bases: TGTGCCAGTAAAGTGGTTGCGGAAAATCAGCCCCAGCATTTT. This encodes CASKVVAENQPQHF. The full variable domain, its missing parts supplied by reference TRBV19 and TRBJ1-5, is DGGITQSPKYLFRKEGQNVTLSCEQNLNHDAMYWYRQDPGQGLRLIYYSQIVNDFQKGDIAEGYSVSREKKESFPLTVTSAQKNPTAFYLCASKVVAENQPQHFGDGTRLSIL.

V usage is TRBV30 and J usage is TRBJ1-5; a weak D match, TRBD1 (5 bases). The germline V and J ends were trimmed by 2 bases and 3 bases, with 14 bases remaining between them. Germline V gene lookup returns CDR1 GTSNPN and CDR2 SVGIG (reference sequence). The length of the CDR3 is 15 residues. DNA for the CDR3: TGTGCCTGGAGTTCCCTTCAGGGCGACAATCAGCCCCAGCATTTT. This sequence encodes CAWSSLQGDNQPQHF.

CDR3 loop: CASSPGQDLSYEQYF. CDR3 nucleotide sequence: TGTGCCAGCAGCCCTGGGCAGGATCTCTCCTACGAGCAGTACTTC. The chain is built from TRBV9 and TRBJ2-7; D gene ambiguous. The CDR3 runs to 15 residues. V dropped 4 bases and J dropped 0 bases, with 14 bases sitting between them. Germline V gives CDR1 SGDLS, CDR2 YYNGEE.

This clone appeared a few times. The gene calls are TRBV13 and TRBJ1-3; D unclear. V was shortened by 5 bases and J by 8 bases, with 19 bases between the two germline ends. The CDR3 sequence is 15 residues long. Germline V gene sequence: CDR1 PRHDT, CDR2 FYEKMQ (reference sequence). CDR3 amino acids: CASSTAQESLDTIYF. The CDR3 DNA reads as TGTGCCAGCAGCACCGCCCAAGAAAGCTTGGACACCATATATTTT. Filled out from reference TRBV13 and TRBJ1-3, the complete variable domain reads AAGVIQSPRHLIKEKRETATLKCYPIPRHDTVYWYQQGPGQDPQFLISFYEKMQSDKGSIPDRFSAQQFSDYHSELNMSSLELGDSALYFCASSTAQESLDTIYFGEGSWLTVV.

The chain combines TRBV28 with TRBJ1-1, with 7 bases aligning to TRBD1. The germline gives CDR1 MDHEN, CDR2 SYDVKM. The V and J ends lost 8 bases and 4 bases, in that order; junction bases with no gene match: 7. The CDR3 is 13 residues long. CDR3: CASVEGGGTEAFF. The CDR3 nucleotides read TGTGCCAGCGTGGAAGGGGGCGGCACTGAAGCTTTCTTT. The full variable domain, with the rest looked up from reference TRBV28 and TRBJ1-1, is DVKVTQSSRYLVKRTGEKVFLECVQDMDHENMFWYRQDPGLGLRLIYFSYDVKMKEKGDIPEGYSVSREKKERFSLILESASTNQTSMYLCASVEGGGTEAFFGQGTRLTVV.

V and J are TRBV19 and TRBJ2-1, with 10 bases fitting TRBD2. The CDR3 is made up of 15 amino acids. V shed 6 bases and J 5 bases; nucleotides not matched to a gene: 7. Germline V lookup: CDR1 LNHDA, CDR2 SQIVND (reference sequence). CDR3 residues: CASSFGSGGNNEQFF. Here the CDR3 DNA reads TGTGCCAGTAGCTTCGGTAGCGGGGGGAACAATGAGCAGTTCTTC.